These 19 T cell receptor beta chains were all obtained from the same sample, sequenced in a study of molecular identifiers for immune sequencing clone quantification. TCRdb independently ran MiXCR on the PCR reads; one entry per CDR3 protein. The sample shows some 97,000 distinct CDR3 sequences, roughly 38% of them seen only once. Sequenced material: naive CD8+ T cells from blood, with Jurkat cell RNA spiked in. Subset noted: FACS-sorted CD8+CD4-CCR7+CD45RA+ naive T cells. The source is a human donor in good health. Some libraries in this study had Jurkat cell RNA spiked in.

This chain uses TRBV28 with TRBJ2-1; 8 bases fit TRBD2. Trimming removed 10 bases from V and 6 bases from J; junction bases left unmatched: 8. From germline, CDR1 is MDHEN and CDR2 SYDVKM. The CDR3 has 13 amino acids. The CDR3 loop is CATRASGSNEQFF. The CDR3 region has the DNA TGTGCCACCCGGGCTAGCGGGTCCAATGAGCAGTTCTTC.

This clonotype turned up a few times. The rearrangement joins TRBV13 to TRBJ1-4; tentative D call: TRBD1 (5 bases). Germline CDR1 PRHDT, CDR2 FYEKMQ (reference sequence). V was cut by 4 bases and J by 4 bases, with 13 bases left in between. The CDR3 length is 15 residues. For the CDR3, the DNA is TGTGCCAGCAGCTCCAGCCGGGGGGGTAATGAAAAACTGTTTTTT. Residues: CASSSSRGGNEKLFF.

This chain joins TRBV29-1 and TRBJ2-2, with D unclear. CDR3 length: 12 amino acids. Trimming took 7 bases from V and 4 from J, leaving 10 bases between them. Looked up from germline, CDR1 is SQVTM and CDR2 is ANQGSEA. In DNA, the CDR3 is TGCAGCGCTCTAAAGGGCACCGGGGAGCTGTTTTTT. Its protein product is CSALKGTGELFF.

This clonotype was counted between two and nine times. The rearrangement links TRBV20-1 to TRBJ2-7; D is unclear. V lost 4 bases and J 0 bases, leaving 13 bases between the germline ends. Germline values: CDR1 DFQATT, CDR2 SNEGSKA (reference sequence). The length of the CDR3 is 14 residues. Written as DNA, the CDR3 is TGCAGTGCTATGAAACTACGAGACTCCTACGAGCAGTACTTC. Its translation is CSAMKLRDSYEQYF.

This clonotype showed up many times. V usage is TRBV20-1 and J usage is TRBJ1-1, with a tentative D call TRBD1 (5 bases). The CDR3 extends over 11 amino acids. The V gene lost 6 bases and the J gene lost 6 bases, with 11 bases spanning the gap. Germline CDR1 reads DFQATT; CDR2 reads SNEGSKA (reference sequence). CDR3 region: CSANLRAEAFF. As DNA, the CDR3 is TGCAGTGCAAACCTCAGGGCTGAAGCTTTCTTT.

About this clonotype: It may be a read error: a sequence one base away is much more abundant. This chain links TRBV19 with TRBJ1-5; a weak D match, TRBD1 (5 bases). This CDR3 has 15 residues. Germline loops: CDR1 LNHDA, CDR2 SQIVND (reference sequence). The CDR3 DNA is TGTGCCAGTAGTATAGGGGGCGGTGGCAAGCAGCCCCAGCATTTT. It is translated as CASSIGGGGKQPQHF.

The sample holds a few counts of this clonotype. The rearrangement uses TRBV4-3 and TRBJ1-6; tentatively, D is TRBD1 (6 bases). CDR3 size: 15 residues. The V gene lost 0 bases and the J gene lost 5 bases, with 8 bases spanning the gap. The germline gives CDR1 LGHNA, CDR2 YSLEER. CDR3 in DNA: TGCGCCAGCAGCCAAGATTGGGGGCATAATTCACCCCTCCACTTT. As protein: CASSQDWGHNSPLHF.

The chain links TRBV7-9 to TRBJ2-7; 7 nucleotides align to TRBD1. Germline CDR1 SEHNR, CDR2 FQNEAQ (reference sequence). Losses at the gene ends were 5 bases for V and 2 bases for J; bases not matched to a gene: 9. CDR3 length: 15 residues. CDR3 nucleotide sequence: TGTGCCAGCAGCGACACACGGGACAGCCCCTACGAGCAGTACTTC. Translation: CASSDTRDSPYEQYF.

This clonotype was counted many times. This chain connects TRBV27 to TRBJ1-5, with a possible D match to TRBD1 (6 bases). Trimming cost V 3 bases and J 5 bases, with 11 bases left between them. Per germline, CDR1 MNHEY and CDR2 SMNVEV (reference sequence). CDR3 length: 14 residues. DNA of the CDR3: TGTGCCAGCAGTTTGTGGGGGGCGGATCAGCCCCAGCATTTT. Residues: CASSLWGADQPQHF.

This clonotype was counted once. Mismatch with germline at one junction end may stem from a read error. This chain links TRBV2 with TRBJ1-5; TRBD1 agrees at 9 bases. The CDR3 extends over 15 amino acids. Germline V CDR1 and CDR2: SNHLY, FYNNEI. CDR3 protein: CASRSGTGRNLPQHF. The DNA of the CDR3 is TGTGCCAGCAGGTCCGGGACAGGGCGCAATCTGCCCCAGCATTTT.

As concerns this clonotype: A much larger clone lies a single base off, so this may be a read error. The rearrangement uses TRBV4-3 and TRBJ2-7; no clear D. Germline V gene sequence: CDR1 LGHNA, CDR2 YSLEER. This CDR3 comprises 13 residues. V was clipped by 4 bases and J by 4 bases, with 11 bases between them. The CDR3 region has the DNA TGCGCCAGCAGCCCTGCCGTGGGTTACGAGCAGTACTTC. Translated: CASSPAVGYEQYF.

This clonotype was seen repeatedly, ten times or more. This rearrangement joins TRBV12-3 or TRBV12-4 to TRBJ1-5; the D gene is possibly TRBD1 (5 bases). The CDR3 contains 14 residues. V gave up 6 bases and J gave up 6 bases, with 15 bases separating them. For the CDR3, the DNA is TGTGCCAGCAGCGCCAGGGATCTCAGTCAGCCCCAGCATTTT. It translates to CASSARDLSQPQHF.

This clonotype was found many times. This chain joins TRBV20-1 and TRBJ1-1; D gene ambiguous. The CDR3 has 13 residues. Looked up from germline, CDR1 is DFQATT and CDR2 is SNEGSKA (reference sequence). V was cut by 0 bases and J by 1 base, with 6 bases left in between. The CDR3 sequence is CSARDGGNTEAFF. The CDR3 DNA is TGCAGTGCTAGAGATGGCGGGAACACTGAAGCTTTCTTT.

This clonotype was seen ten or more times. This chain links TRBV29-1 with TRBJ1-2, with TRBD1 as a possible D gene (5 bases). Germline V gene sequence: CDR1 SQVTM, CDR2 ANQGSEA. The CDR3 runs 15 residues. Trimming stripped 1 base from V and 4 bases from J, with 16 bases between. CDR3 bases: TGCAGCGTTGAAGGCCGTCCGGGGGTCGGCTATGGCTACACCTTC. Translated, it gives CSVEGRPGVGYGYTF.

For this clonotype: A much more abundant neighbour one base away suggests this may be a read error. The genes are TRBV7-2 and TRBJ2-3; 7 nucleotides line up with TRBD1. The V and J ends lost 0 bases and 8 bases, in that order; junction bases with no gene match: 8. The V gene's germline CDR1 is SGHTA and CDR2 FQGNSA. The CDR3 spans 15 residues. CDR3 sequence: CASSLATGSAATQYF. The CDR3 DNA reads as TGTGCCAGCAGCTTAGCGACAGGGTCGGCAGCTACGCAGTATTTT. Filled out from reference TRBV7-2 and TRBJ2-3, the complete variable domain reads GAGVSQSPSNKVTEKGKDVELRCDPISGHTALYWYRQSLGQGLEFLIYFQGNSAPDKSGLPSDRFSAERTGGSVSTLTIQRTQQEDSAVYLCASSLATGSAATQYFGPGTRLTVL.

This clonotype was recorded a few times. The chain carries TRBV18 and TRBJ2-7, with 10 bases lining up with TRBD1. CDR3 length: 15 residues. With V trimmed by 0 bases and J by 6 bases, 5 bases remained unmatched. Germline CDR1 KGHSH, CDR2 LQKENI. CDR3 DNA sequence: TGTGCCAGCTCACCACCGGATCGGACAGGGGGCGAGCAGTACTTC. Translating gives CASSPPDRTGGEQYF.

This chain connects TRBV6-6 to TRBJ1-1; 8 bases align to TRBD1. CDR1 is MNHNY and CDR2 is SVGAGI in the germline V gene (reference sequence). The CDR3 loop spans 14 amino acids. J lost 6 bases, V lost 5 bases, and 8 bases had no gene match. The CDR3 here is CASSRTGTPPEAFF. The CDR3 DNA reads TGTGCCAGCAGTAGGACAGGGACTCCACCTGAAGCTTTCTTT.

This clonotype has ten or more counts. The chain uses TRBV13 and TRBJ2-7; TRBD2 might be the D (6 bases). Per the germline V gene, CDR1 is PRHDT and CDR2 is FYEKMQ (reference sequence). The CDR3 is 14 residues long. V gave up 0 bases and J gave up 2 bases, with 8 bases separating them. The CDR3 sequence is CASSLGGRPYEQYF. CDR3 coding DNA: TGTGCCAGCAGCTTAGGGGGGAGGCCCTACGAGCAGTACTTC.

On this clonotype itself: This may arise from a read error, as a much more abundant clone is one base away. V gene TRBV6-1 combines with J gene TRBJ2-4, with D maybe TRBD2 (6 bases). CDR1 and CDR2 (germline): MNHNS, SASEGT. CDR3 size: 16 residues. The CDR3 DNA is TGTGCCAGCAGAGAAGTAATAAGCGGAGGGAGGAACATTCAGTACTTC. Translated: CASREVISGGRNIQYF.